This TCR beta chain was recorded in a study of cytotoxic CD8 clonotypes in ibrutinib-treated CLL. Broader study findings: Exceeding age-matched healthy donors, baseline clonality also tracked the counts of circulating CD8+ T cells.

Assay used: immunoSEQ multiplex PCR; TCRdb lists only in-frame clones, some missing. The sample records some 150,000 clones, 70% to 80% being singletons. V dropped 7 bases and J dropped 14 bases, with 17 bases sitting between them. CDR1 is MNHEY and CDR2 is SVGAGI in the germline V gene. The CDR3 spans 12 residues. This clone was seen once. The target antigen is unknown. This chain joins TRBV6-5 and TRBJ1-4; maybe TRBD1 (5 bases). The sequencing here drew on PBMCs, taken after 12 months of ibrutinib treatment. This TCR was sampled from a human donor with chronic lymphocytic leukemia. CDR3 in amino acids: CASKLAGGILFF. DNA for the CDR3: TGTGCCAGCAAACTGGCCGGGGGTATCCTGTTTTTT.